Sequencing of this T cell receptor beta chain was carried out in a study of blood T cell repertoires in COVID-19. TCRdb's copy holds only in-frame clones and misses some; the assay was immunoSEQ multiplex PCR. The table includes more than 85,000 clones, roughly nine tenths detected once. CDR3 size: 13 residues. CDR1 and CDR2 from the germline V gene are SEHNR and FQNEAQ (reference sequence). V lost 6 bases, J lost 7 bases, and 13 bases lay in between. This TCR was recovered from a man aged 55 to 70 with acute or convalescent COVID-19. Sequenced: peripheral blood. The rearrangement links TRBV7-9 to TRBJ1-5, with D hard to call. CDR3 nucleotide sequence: TGTGCCAGCAGTTCGACGGCGGTACAGCCCCAGCATTTT. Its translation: CASSSTAVQPQHF.